This T cell receptor beta chain was documented in a study of T cells expressing NK-cell markers. Study-level information: The TCR beta repertoires were obtained from sorted CD3+CD56+NKG2C+, CD3+CD56+NKG2C- and CD3+CD56-NKG2C+ T cells. The study, taken as a whole, reports: The CD3+CD56-NKG2C+ fraction of a handful of donors was likewise dominated by these clonotypes.

TCRdb reanalyzed the 5' RACE reads and collapses them to one entry per CDR3 protein, without DNA. The sample holds tens of thousands of distinct CDR3 sequences. For this clonotype: As yet, its antigen is unknown.

The CDR3 spans 16 residues. Germline V gives CDR1 SQVTM, CDR2 ANQGSEA. The receptor was isolated from a woman between 18 and 69 years old in good health. The sample taken for sequencing was blood T cells: a sorted CD56 or NKG2C T cell subset, CD4+ or CD8+ T cells, or bulk PBMC T cells (not recorded which). V is TRBV29-1 and J is TRBJ2-5; TCRdb's assignment of TRBD1 cannot be checked, as there is no DNA. The CDR3 protein is CSVEDRGQVFGGSQYF.